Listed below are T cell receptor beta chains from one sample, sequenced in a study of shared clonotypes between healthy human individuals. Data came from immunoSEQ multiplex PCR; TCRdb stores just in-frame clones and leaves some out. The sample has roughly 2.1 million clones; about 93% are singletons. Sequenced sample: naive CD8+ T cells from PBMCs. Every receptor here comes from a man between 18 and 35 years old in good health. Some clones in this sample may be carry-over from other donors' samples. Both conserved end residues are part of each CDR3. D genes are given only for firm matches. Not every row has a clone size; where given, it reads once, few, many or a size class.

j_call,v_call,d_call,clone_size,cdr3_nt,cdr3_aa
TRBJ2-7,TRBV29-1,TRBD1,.,TGCAGCGCAATGGGACAGGGGCAGTACGAGCAGTACTTC,CSAMGQGQYEQYF
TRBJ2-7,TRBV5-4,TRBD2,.,TGTGCCAGCAGCCCATATATTAGCGGGAGAGGCTACGAGCAGTACTTC,CASSPYISGRGYEQYF
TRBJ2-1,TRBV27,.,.,TGTGCCAGCAGTTTATATAGGGGAAATGAGCAGTTCTTC,CASSLYRGNEQFF
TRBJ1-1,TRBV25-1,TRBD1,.,TGTGCCAGCAGTGGCCCTACAGGGGCAAACACTGAAGCTTTCTTT,CASSGPTGANTEAFF
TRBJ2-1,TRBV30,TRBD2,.,TGTGCCTGGAGTGTTAGCCTAGCGGGAGGGTCCTACAATGAGCAGTTCTTC,CAWSVSLAGGSYNEQFF
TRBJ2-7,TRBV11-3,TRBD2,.,TGTGCCAGCAGCTTAGGACCCACCGGGGGGGCGAGGGAGCAGTACTTC,CASSLGPTGGAREQYF
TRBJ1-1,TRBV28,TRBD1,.,TGTGCCAGCAGTTTCCTCCGGGACAGACTCCAAGAAGCTTTCTTT,CASSFLRDRLQEAFF
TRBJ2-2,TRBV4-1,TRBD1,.,TGCGCCAGCAGCCTGGGACAGGGGATTTACACCGGGGAGCTGTTTTTT,CASSLGQGIYTGELFF
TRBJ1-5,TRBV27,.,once,TGTGCCAGCAGTTTCGGCTTTCCGGGAGGGAGCAATCAGCCCCAGCATTTT,CASSFGFPGGSNQPQHF
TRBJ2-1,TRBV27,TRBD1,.,TGTGCCAGCAGTTTACTACAGGGGTTAGGGACCGATGAGCAGTTCTTC,CASSLLQGLGTDEQFF
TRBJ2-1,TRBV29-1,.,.,TGCAGCGTTGAAGATCAGGTCGGCTACAAGTTCTTC,CSVEDQVGYKFF
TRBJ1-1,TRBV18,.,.,TGTGCCAGCTCACTCGGACGGACGAACACTGAAGCTTTCTTT,CASSLGRTNTEAFF
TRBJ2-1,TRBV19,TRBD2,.,TGTGCCAGTAGTCCCCGCAGCGGGAGTCACTCCTACAATGAGCAGTTCTTC,CASSPRSGSHSYNEQFF
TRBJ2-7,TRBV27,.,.,TGTGCCAGCAGTTTTGGTCAGGGGGGCTACGAGCAGTACTTC,CASSFGQGGYEQYF
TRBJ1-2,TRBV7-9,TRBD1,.,TGTGCCAGCAGCTACGTCCCGGGACAGGGTATGTTGAACTATGGCTACACCTTC,CASSYVPGQGMLNYGYTF
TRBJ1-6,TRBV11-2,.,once,TGTGCCAGCAGCTTGGAGGATTCACCCCTCCACTTT,CASSLEDSPLHF
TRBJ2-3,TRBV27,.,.,TGTGCCAGCAGTTTATACTTAAGCACAGATACGCAGTATTTT,CASSLYLSTDTQYF
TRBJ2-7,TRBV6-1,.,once,TGTGCCAGCAGTGAAGTCGGGAGCTCCTACGAGCAGTACTTC,CASSEVGSSYEQYF
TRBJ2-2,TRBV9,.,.,TGTGCCAGCAGCGTAGATCCCCGTCGCGGGTGGGGCGGGGAGCTGTTTTTT,CASSVDPRRGWGGELFF
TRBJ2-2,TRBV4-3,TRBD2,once,TGCGCCAGCAGCCAAACAGAAGGGGAGGGGCTTGACACCGGGGAGCTGTTTTTT,CASSQTEGEGLDTGELFF
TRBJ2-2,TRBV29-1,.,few,TGCAGCGTTGAATTCGGGGCGAACACCGGGGAGCTGTTTTTT,CSVEFGANTGELFF
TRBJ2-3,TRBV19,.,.,TGTGCCAGTAGTATAGCAAAACGGGCCACAGATACGCAGTATTTT,CASSIAKRATDTQYF
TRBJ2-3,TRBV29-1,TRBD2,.,TGCAGCGGAATACCCGGGACTAGCGAAAAGACGCAGTATTTT,CSGIPGTSEKTQYF
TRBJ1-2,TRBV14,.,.,TGTGCCAGCAGCCAACAACGGGACACCTCTAACTATGGCTACACCTTC,CASSQQRDTSNYGYTF
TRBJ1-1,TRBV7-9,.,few,TGTGCCAGCAGCTTAGGACGCAACACTGAAGCTTTCTTT,CASSLGRNTEAFF
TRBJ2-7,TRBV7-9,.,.,TGTGCCAGCAGCTTAGGTGTATTCCCCTACGAGCAGTACTTC,CASSLGVFPYEQYF
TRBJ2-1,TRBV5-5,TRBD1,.,TGTGCCAGCAGCTTGGTTGGGACAGACTCCTACAATGAGCAGTTCTTC,CASSLVGTDSYNEQFF
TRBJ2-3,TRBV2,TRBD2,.,TGTGCCAGCAAACTAGCGGGAGGGCCGGTCGAAGATACGCAGTATTTT,CASKLAGGPVEDTQYF
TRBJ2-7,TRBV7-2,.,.,TGTGCCAGCAGCTTAGGGGCAGGGGCGTCCTACGAGCAGTACTTC,CASSLGAGASYEQYF
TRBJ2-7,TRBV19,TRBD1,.,TGTGCCAGTAGTACTGGGACAGGGTCCTACGAGCAGTACTTC,CASSTGTGSYEQYF
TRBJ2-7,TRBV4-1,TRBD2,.,TGCGCCAGCAGCCAAGTCCCGGGACTAGCGGGCAGGCAGGAGAACGAGCAGTACTTC,CASSQVPGLAGRQENEQYF
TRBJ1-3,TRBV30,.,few,TGTGCCTGGAAAGACAGGAACTCTGGAAACACCATATATTTT,CAWKDRNSGNTIYF
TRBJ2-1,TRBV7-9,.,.,TGTGCCAGCATCTTACCCCCTCAAGCGGCAACATCCTACAATGAGCAGTTCTTC,CASILPPQAATSYNEQFF
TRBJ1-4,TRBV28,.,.,TGTGCCAGCAGTTTAGGCCGCGCTGGTGAAAAACTGTTTTTT,CASSLGRAGEKLFF
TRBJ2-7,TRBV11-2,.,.,TGTGCCTCCGGGTCGCACGAGCAGTACTTC,CASGSHEQYF
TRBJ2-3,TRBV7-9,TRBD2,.,TGTGCCAGCAGCTCCAGACTAGCGGGAGGGCAAGGAGATACGCAGTATTTT,CASSSRLAGGQGDTQYF
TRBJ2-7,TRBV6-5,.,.,TGTGCCAGCAGTTACCGCTACGAGCAGTACTTC,CASSYRYEQYF
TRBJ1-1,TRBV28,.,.,TGTGCCAGCAGTTTATCGGTATCTTCAAACACTGAAGCTTTCTTT,CASSLSVSSNTEAFF
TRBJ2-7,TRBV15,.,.,TGTGCCACCAGCAGCGTACCCCCAGGGGCGGACTTAAGCCCTCTCGAGCAGTACTTC,CATSSVPPGADLSPLEQYF
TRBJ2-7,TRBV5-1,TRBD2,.,TGCGCCAGCAGCTTGGCGATAGCGGGAGCCTACGAGCAGTACTTC,CASSLAIAGAYEQYF
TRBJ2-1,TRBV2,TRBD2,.,TGTGCCAGGGCTAGCGGGAGGGCATTTGAGCAGTTCTTC,CARASGRAFEQFF
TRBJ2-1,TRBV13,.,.,TGTGCCAGCAGCTTAGGCCTGGGGGTTGCCTACAATGAGCAGTTCTTC,CASSLGLGVAYNEQFF
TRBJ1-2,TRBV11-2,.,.,TGTGCCAGCAGCTTAGGTTCGGGCGGGAACTATGGCTACACCTTC,CASSLGSGGNYGYTF
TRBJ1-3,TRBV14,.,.,TGTGCCAGCAGCCAAGGCCAGACTGGAAACACCATATATTTT,CASSQGQTGNTIYF
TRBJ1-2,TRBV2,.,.,TGTGCCAGCAGTGAAGGGAGCGCGGCGCGATATGGCTACACCTTC,CASSEGSAARYGYTF
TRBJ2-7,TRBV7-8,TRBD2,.,TGTGCCAGCAGCTTAGTTCCCCTAGCGGGAGGCGCCTACGAGCAGTACTTC,CASSLVPLAGGAYEQYF
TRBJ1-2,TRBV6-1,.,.,TGTGCCAGCAGTGAAATGTCCTATTTGGTTTGGAACTATGGCTACACCTTC,CASSEMSYLVWNYGYTF
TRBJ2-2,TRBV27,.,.,TGTGCCAGCAGTACTAGAGCGAACACCGGGGAGCTGTTTTTT,CASSTRANTGELFF
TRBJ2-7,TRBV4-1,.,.,TGCGCCAGCAGCCAAGAAGAGAAGTGGGGATCCTACGAGCAGTACTTC,CASSQEEKWGSYEQYF
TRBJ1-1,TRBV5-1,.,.,TGCGCCAGCAGCCCCGATCCGAAGGAAGCTTTCTTT,CASSPDPKEAFF
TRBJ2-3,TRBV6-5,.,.,TGTGCCAGCAGTTTACACGTTGGGGGGCCTGAAGATACGCAGTATTTT,CASSLHVGGPEDTQYF
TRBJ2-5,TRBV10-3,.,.,TGTGCCATCAGTGAGTCGGGAATAGCGGAAGAGACCCAGTACTTC,CAISESGIAEETQYF